This T cell receptor (beta chain) appears in the sequencing data of a study of T-cell memory formation after mild COVID-19. In its sample, this clonotype was seen a few times. Its antigen is not identified. In germline, CDR1 is SGHTA, CDR2 FQGNSA. The length of the CDR3 is 15 residues. V was shortened by 5 bases and J by 4 bases, with 15 bases between the two germline ends. TCRdb re-called the 5' RACE reads through MiXCR, storing one row per CDR3 protein. Among roughly 610,000 distinct CDR3 sequences listed, around 15% were seen once. The study's findings and limits: Contracting CD8+ clones were enriched in EMRA, CD4+ mainly in CM and EM.

The chain links TRBV7-2 to TRBJ2-1; weak D call: TRBD2 (5 bases). Sequences were obtained from PBMCs or a T cell subset sorted from them (not recorded which). This receptor was identified in an adult woman who had mild COVID-19 (a few samples of this study predate the infection). Cell type and time point are not known. The CDR3: CASSREGAQYNEQFF. The CDR3 DNA reads as TGTGCCAGCAGCCGCGAGGGAGCACAGTACAATGAGCAGTTCTTC. The full variable domain, completed using reference TRBV7-2 and TRBJ2-1, is GAGVSQSPSNKVTEKGKDVELRCDPISGHTALYWYRQSLGQGLEFLIYFQGNSAPDKSGLPSDRFSAERTGGSVSTLTIQRTQQEDSAVYLCASSREGAQYNEQFFGPGTRLTVL.